One sample yielded the 10 T cell receptor beta chains listed below, sequenced in a study of regulatory T cells in long-lasting Graves disease. The authors built TCR beta libraries using iRepertoire HTBI primers and Arm-PCR of CDR3 regions. TCRdb re-called the multiplex PCR reads with MiXCR, one entry per CDR3 protein. The sample has 400,000 to 550,000 distinct CDR3 sequences, just under 15% seen once. Time point in this sample: newly diagnosed GD, antithyroid drugs for less than 3 months. TCR sequences were obtained from RNA taken from PBMCs. The same sample was also used in a study of T cells in Graves' hyperthyroidism and ophthalmopathy.

Source: peripheral blood mononuclear cells (PBMCs), taken at new diagnosis, from a patient treated with antithyroid drugs. These receptors were obtained from a woman in her 30s with Graves disease.

This clonotype was counted at least ten times. V usage is TRBV5-1 and J usage is TRBJ2-1; no definite D call. Between the trimmed V and J ends, which lost 2 bases and 4 bases, there was a span of 16 bases. Per germline, CDR1 SGHRS and CDR2 YFSETQ. CDR3 length: 16 residues. DNA of the CDR3: TGCGCCAGCAGCTTCGGTCCCTCGTTCAGGTACAATGAGCAGTTCTTC. Its protein is CASSFGPSFRYNEQFF.

The chain carries TRBV15 and TRBJ1-5; TRBD1 matches 8 bases. Losses at the gene ends were 4 bases for V and 6 bases for J; bases not matched to a gene: 8. Germline V gene sequence: CDR1 LNHNV, CDR2 YYDKDF (reference sequence). The CDR3 totals 15 residues. The DNA for the CDR3 is TGTGCCACCAGCACTTCGACAGGGGCAGGTCAGCCCCAGCATTTT. Residues: CATSTSTGAGQPQHF.

The gene calls are TRBV5-6 and TRBJ1-2; 12 bases agree with TRBD1. Germline CDR1 SGHDT, CDR2 YYEEEE. V lost 3 bases to trimming and J lost 4 bases; unmatched junction nucleotides: 13. CDR3 length equals 18 residues. CDR3 sequence: CASSSSRDRGRKGYGYTF. CDR3 in DNA: TGTGCCAGCAGCTCATCCCGGGACAGGGGGCGAAAGGGCTATGGCTACACCTTC.

This clonotype came up a few times. V usage is TRBV3-1 and J usage is TRBJ2-2; D gene unclear. Germline assignment: CDR1 LGHDT and CDR2 YNNKEL (reference sequence). The CDR3 is made up of 15 amino acids. Trimming cost V 4 bases and J 0 bases, with 9 bases left between them. This CDR3 is CASSPRVANTGELFF. The CDR3 bases are TGTGCCAGCAGCCCTCGGGTAGCGAACACCGGGGAGCTGTTTTTT.

This clonotype was counted ten times or more. This rearrangement joins TRBV29-1 to TRBJ1-1, with D hard to call. This CDR3 is built from 12 residues. The V and J ends lost 5 bases and 5 bases respectively, with 12 bases between them. CDR1 SQVTM and CDR2 ANQGSEA come from the germline V gene. CDR3 region: CSVQGQKTEAFF. The CDR3 DNA sequence: TGCAGCGTTCAAGGGCAGAAAACTGAAGCTTTCTTT.

This clonotype was found many times. J is TRBJ1-2 and V is TRBV7-9, with D perhaps matching TRBD1 (6 bases). This CDR3 has 15 residues. CDR1 SEHNR and CDR2 FQNEAQ come from the germline V gene (reference sequence). V was shortened by 3 bases and J by 2 bases, with 13 bases between the two germline ends. This chain's CDR3 is CASSFVSGANYGYTF. The CDR3 DNA sequence: TGTGCCAGCAGCTTCGTTTCAGGGGCGAACTATGGCTACACCTTC.

The V call is TRBV6-1, the J call TRBJ1-1, with 7 bases lining up with TRBD1. Germline-derived CDR1 and CDR2 are MNHNS and SASEGT. The CDR3 is made up of 13 amino acids. Losses at the gene ends were 6 bases for V and 5 bases for J; bases not matched to a gene: 6. The DNA of the CDR3 is TGTGCCAGCAGGAAGACAGGGAGTACTGAAGCTTTCTTT. It yields the protein CASRKTGSTEAFF.

This clonotype appeared many times. J is TRBJ1-5 and V is TRBV28, with D possibly TRBD1 on 5 matching bases. Germline lookup yields CDR1 MDHEN and CDR2 SYDVKM. The CDR3 is made up of 14 amino acids. V lost 7 bases and J 6 bases, leaving 16 bases between the germline ends. The CDR3 is CASTAEGRGQPQHF. CDR3 DNA sequence: TGTGCCAGCACCGCTGAGGGGCGGGGTCAGCCCCAGCATTTT.

This clonotype was detected only a few times. J is TRBJ2-1 and V is TRBV11-2; TRBD2 agrees at 9 bases. Germline loops: CDR1 SGHAT, CDR2 FQNNGV. This CDR3 contains 16 residues. J was trimmed by 4 bases and V by 5 bases; bases with no gene match: 9. The CDR3 here is CASSREVAGAYNEQFF. The CDR3 DNA sequence: TGTGCCAGCAGCCGCGAAGTAGCGGGAGCATACAATGAGCAGTTCTTC.

The chain couples TRBV29-1 to TRBJ1-4; D gene uncertain. V was shortened by 7 bases and J by 7 bases, with 16 bases between the two germline ends. From germline, CDR1 is SQVTM and CDR2 ANQGSEA. The CDR3 sequence is 13 residues long. DNA for the CDR3: TGCAGCGGCTACCGGAACATCGGTGAAAAACTGTTTTTT. The encoded protein is CSGYRNIGEKLFF.